Each of the 26 T cell receptor beta chains below was sequenced from the same sample in a study of T cell repertoires in cytomegalovirus infection. Each CDR3 protein gets one entry after TCRdb re-called the reads with MiXCR. The sample comprises nearly 700,000 distinct CDR3 sequences, around 31% of which are singletons, and about 20% rests with the top ten. Antigens for these TCRs are unknown. Sample: cultured PBMCs, taken from culture after CMV antigen stimulation. These receptors all stem from a human donor in good health (CMV status not recorded). Some clones in this sample may be carry-over from other donors' samples.

The chain carries TRBV12-3 or TRBV12-4 and TRBJ1-5, with a possible D match to TRBD1 (5 bases). The CDR3 length is 16 residues. V lost 4 bases, J lost 0 bases, and 13 bases lay in between. As DNA, the CDR3 is TGTGCCAGCAGTTACCTTGGGGGGTATAGCAATCAGCCCCAGCATTTT. This translates into CASSYLGGYSNQPQHF.

This clonotype came up many times. This chain links TRBV7-2 with TRBJ1-5; 8 bases fit TRBD1. The CDR3 is made up of 14 amino acids. The ends lost 6 bases at V and 6 bases at J; junction bases unmatched: 7. Looked up from germline, CDR1 is SGHTA and CDR2 is FQGNSA. CDR3 DNA sequence: TGTGCCAGCAGTCAAGGACAGGGAGGTCAGCCCCAGCATTTT. Protein sequence: CASSQGQGGQPQHF.

J is TRBJ2-3 and V is TRBV4-2; D uncertain. The CDR3 covers 13 residues. The ends were cut back, 3 bases at V and 0 bases at J, with 4 bases in the middle. CDR1 is LGHNA, CDR2 YNFKEQ, per germline. CDR3 region: CASSQLSTDTQYF. CDR3 bases: TGTGCCAGCAGCCAGCTAAGCACAGATACGCAGTATTTT.

Only a few counts were recorded for this clonotype. The DNA for the CDR3 is TGTGCCAGCAGCGATGGGACAGTTAACAATGAGCAGTTCTTC. It is translated as CASSDGTVNNEQFF. The chain employs TRBV6-1 and TRBJ2-1, with TRBD1 identical over 7 bases. The CDR3 covers 14 residues. The V and J ends lost 6 bases and 5 bases, in that order; junction bases with no gene match: 7. Germline V CDR1 and CDR2: MNHNS, SASEGT.

This clonotype came up a few times. The rearrangement joins TRBV7-2 to TRBJ2-1, with 8 bases identical to TRBD2. V gave up 5 bases and J gave up 2 bases; unmatched junction bases: 5. The V gene's germline CDR1 is SGHTA and CDR2 FQGNSA. The CDR3 length is 15 residues. The CDR3 loop is CASSRGGPTYNEQFF. CDR3 DNA: TGTGCCAGCAGCCGGGGGGGACCCACCTACAATGAGCAGTTCTTC.

The rearrangement uses TRBV3-1 and TRBJ2-3, with D hard to call. CDR3 length: 17 amino acids. The V end was cut by 4 bases, the J end by 4 bases, with 21 bases between. Germline V gene data show CDR1 as LGHDT and CDR2 as YNNKEL (reference sequence). CDR3 in amino acids: CASSPNLVRSRPDTQYF. CDR3 in DNA: TGTGCCAGCAGCCCCAACCTGGTGAGAAGTAGGCCAGATACGCAGTATTTT.

The sample holds a few counts of this clonotype. The V gene is TRBV7-2, the J gene TRBJ2-7, with 9 positions matching TRBD2. Germline CDR1 and CDR2: SGHTA and FQGNSA. V trimming: 6 bases; J trimming: 4 bases; junction bases outside the gene matches: 7. This CDR3 region has 14 residues. CDR3 residues: CASSFLAGPYEQYF. The CDR3 nucleotides read TGTGCCAGCAGTTTCCTAGCGGGGCCATACGAGCAGTACTTC.

The chain combines TRBV29-1 with TRBJ1-2; D not resolved. Germline assignment: CDR1 SQVTM and CDR2 ANQGSEA. V was pared by 7 bases and J by 7 bases, with 13 bases between. CDR3 length: 11 residues. CDR3 in amino acids: CSADGGGGYTF. The CDR3 bases are TGCAGCGCCGATGGAGGCGGTGGCTACACCTTC.

This clonotype was seen a handful of times. The chain links TRBV5-4 to TRBJ1-2; D not resolved. Deletions cut 3 bases from V and 1 base from J, with 10 bases between. The CDR3 contains 14 residues. Looked up from germline, CDR1 is SGHNT and CDR2 is YYREEE (reference sequence). In nucleotides, the CDR3 is TGTGCCAGCAGCTCAGCCACAGATAACTATGGCTACACCTTC. It specifies CASSSATDNYGYTF.

In its sample, this clonotype was seen a few times. The V call is TRBV20-1, the J call TRBJ2-5; D gene unclear. V lost 3 bases and J 2 bases, leaving 13 bases between the germline ends. This CDR3 contains 14 residues. From germline, CDR1 is DFQATT and CDR2 SNEGSKA (reference sequence). CDR3 sequence: CSASSYGRQETQYF. The CDR3 region has the DNA TGCAGTGCTAGTTCGTACGGCAGGCAAGAGACCCAGTACTTC.

The chain employs TRBV6-8 and TRBJ1-1; TRBD1 matches at 7 bases. Germline V CDR1 and CDR2: MNHGY, SAAAGT. The CDR3 runs 13 residues. V lost 5 bases, J lost 7 bases, and 7 bases stayed unmatched. The CDR3, as DNA: TGTGCCAGCAGTCCAGGGGGTACAGTTGAAGCTTTCTTT. Its protein is CASSPGGTVEAFF.

This sequence joins TRBV20-1 and TRBJ2-5; 7 bases fit TRBD1. J was trimmed by 7 bases and V by 0 bases; bases with no gene match: 8. This CDR3 contains 14 residues. Germline V gene sequence: CDR1 DFQATT, CDR2 SNEGSKA (reference sequence). CDR3 sequence reads: CSARDLQGSLTQYF. The CDR3 DNA is TGCAGTGCTAGAGACCTACAGGGGAGTCTGACCCAGTACTTC.

This clonotype was observed a few times. The chain joins TRBV28 to TRBJ1-5, with 7 bases identical to TRBD1. The CDR3 length is 16 residues. The V gene end was trimmed by 7 bases and the J gene end by 7 bases; junction bases not matched to a gene: 16. Germline V gene lookup returns CDR1 MDHEN and CDR2 SYDVKM. The CDR3 loop reads CASTLWDRDRRQPQHF. In DNA form, the CDR3 reads TGTGCCAGCACCCTTTGGGACCGGGACAGAAGACAGCCCCAGCATTTT.

The rearrangement joins TRBV12-3 or TRBV12-4 to TRBJ2-4, with D perhaps matching TRBD1 or TRBD2 (5 bases each). The CDR3 contains 13 residues. V lost 8 bases and J 6 bases, leaving 14 bases between the germline ends. The CDR3 DNA is TGTGCCAGCGGGGCAACGGGGCTAAACATTCAGTACTTC. Encoded protein: CASGATGLNIQYF.

This clonotype was detected only a few times. The chain recombines TRBV12-3 or TRBV12-4 with TRBJ1-3; 7 positions agree with TRBD1. There are 15 residues in the CDR3. V was pared by 7 bases and J by 12 bases, with 18 bases of the junction left unmatched. CDR3 in DNA: TGTGCCAGCAACCCTCGGGGGACAGAGAGAAACGGCATATATTTT. Amino acid sequence: CASNPRGTERNGIYF.

V usage is TRBV5-4 and J usage is TRBJ2-1, with 7 bases matching TRBD2. Germline CDR1 SGHNT, CDR2 YYREEE (reference sequence). The CDR3 is 13 amino acids. The trim removed 3 bases at V and 7 bases at J, leaving 4 bases unmatched. CDR3 amino acids: CASSSRGENEQFF. The CDR3 DNA is TGTGCCAGCAGCTCCCGGGGGGAGAATGAGCAGTTCTTC.

V gene TRBV7-8 combines with J gene TRBJ2-5; 8 nucleotides agree with TRBD1. Per germline, CDR1 SGHVS and CDR2 FQNEAQ. CDR3 length: 15 amino acids. V lost 4 bases to trimming and J lost 3 bases; unmatched junction nucleotides: 7. The CDR3: CASSYPGGAEETQYF. DNA of the CDR3: TGTGCCAGCAGCTACCCAGGGGGCGCGGAAGAGACCCAGTACTTC.

This clonotype occurred many times. The CDR3 is CASSPRTGVNYGYTF. In DNA form, the CDR3 reads TGTGCCAGCAGCCCTAGGACAGGGGTTAACTATGGCTACACCTTC. The chain carries TRBV7-2 and TRBJ1-2; 9 bases are shared with TRBD1. Looked up from germline, CDR1 is SGHTA and CDR2 is FQGNSA. V dropped 5 bases and J dropped 1; count of bases not matched to a gene: 5. The CDR3 is 15 amino acids.

The chain uses TRBV7-2 and TRBJ2-7, with D unresolved. Germline V gives CDR1 SGHTA, CDR2 FQGNSA. V was cut by 4 bases and J by 5 bases, with 12 bases left in between. The CDR3 runs to 13 residues. CDR3 bases: TGTGCCAGCAGCTCCCCCCCGGAAGACGAGCAGTACTTC. This encodes CASSSPPEDEQYF. The whole variable domain, remainder taken from reference TRBV7-2 and TRBJ2-7, is GAGVSQSPSNKVTEKGKDVELRCDPISGHTALYWYRQSLGQGLEFLIYFQGNSAPDKSGLPSDRFSAERTGGSVSTLTIQRTQQEDSAVYLCASSSPPEDEQYFGPGTRLTVT.

The chain uses TRBV30 and TRBJ1-1; 11 bases fit TRBD1. Germline-derived CDR1 and CDR2 are GTSNPN and SVGIG (reference sequence). The CDR3 contains 17 residues. After removal of 0 bases from V and 6 bases from J, the junction contained 12 bases not matched to a gene. The CDR3 spells CAWSVQRTGGFGAEAFF. The CDR3 DNA sequence: TGTGCCTGGAGTGTACAGAGGACAGGGGGCTTCGGCGCTGAAGCTTTCTTT.

The chain employs TRBV6-2 or TRBV6-3 and TRBJ2-1; the D call may be TRBD1 or TRBD2 (5 bases each). The germline V gene encodes CDR1 MNHEY and CDR2 SVGEGT. CDR3 size: 12 residues. Trimming pared 6 bases from V and 12 bases from J, leaving 15 bases between. The CDR3 region is CASSPRVAGQFF. CDR3 in DNA: TGTGCCAGCAGCCCCAGGGTCGCGGGGCAGTTCTTC.

The chain joins TRBV20-1 to TRBJ1-4; 8 bases agree with TRBD1. The CDR3 extends over 13 amino acids. Germline CDR1 and CDR2: DFQATT and SNEGSKA (reference sequence). V trimming: 3 bases; J trimming: 7 bases; junction bases outside the gene matches: 4. CDR3 nucleotide sequence: TGCAGTGCTAGGCACAGGGGGGGTGAAAAACTGTTTTTT. Its translation: CSARHRGGEKLFF.

This clonotype was observed a handful of times. The chain combines TRBV7-6 with TRBJ2-2; D is perhaps TRBD2 (6 bases). Trimming removed 2 bases from V and 2 bases from J, with 15 bases in between. CDR3 length: 17 amino acids. CDR1 and CDR2 (germline): SGHVS, FNYEAQ. The CDR3 here is CASSLRGLAGNTGELFF. For the CDR3, the DNA is TGTGCCAGCAGCTTAAGGGGCTTGGCGGGAAACACCGGGGAGCTGTTTTTT.

V gene TRBV28 combines with J gene TRBJ1-1; the D is unclear. Germline lookup yields CDR1 MDHEN and CDR2 SYDVKM. V shed 1 base and J shed 8 bases, with 11 bases lying between them. The CDR3 runs to 13 residues. In DNA, the CDR3 is TGTGCCAGCAGTTTATTTGAGAGCAAGGAAGCTTTCTTT. The encoded protein is CASSLFESKEAFF.

The gene calls are TRBV7-6 and TRBJ2-2; a possible D gene is TRBD2 (5 bases). The germline gives CDR1 SGHVS, CDR2 FNYEAQ. The CDR3 consists of 16 residues. Trimming cost V 6 bases and J 3 bases, with 17 bases left between them. The CDR3 sequence is CASSLLGVLDTGELFF. CDR3 coding DNA: TGTGCCAGCAGTCTACTAGGCGTCTTGGACACCGGGGAGCTGTTTTTT.

This clonotype has just one count. The chain uses TRBV11-2 and TRBJ2-7; TRBD2 might be the D (6 bases). The CDR3 length is 18 residues. Germline V gene sequence: CDR1 SGHAT, CDR2 FQNNGV. V gave up 6 bases and J gave up 3 bases, with 27 bases separating them. CDR3 sequence reads: CASRPIARREGFIYEQYF. The CDR3 DNA follows: TGTGCCAGCAGACCCATAGCTAGGAGGGAAGGTTTTATCTACGAGCAGTACTTC.